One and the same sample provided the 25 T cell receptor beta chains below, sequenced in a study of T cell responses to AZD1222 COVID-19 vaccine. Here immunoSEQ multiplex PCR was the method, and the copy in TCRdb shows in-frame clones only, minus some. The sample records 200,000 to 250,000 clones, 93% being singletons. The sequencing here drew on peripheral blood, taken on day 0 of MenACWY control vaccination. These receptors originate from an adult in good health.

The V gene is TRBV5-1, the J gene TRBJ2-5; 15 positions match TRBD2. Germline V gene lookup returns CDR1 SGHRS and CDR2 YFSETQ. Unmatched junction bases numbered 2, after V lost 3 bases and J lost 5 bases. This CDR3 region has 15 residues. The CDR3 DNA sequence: TGCGCCAGCAGCTCAGGGACTAGCGGGGGGGAGACCCAGTACTTC. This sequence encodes CASSSGTSGGETQYF.

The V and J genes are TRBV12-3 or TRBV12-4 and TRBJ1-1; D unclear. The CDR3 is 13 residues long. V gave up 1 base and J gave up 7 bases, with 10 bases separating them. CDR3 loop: CASSLGQEGEAFF. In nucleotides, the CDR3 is TGTGCCAGCAGTTTAGGTCAGGAGGGTGAAGCTTTCTTT.

CDR3 DNA sequence: TGTGCCAGCAGCCAACGAAGGGGGCCCCTCCACTTT. Translation gives CASSQRRGPLHF. The chain links TRBV4-2 to TRBJ1-6; D might be TRBD1 (6 bases). Germline CDR1 and CDR2: LGHNA and YNFKEQ. This CDR3 is 12 amino acids long. Deletions cut 2 bases from V and 13 bases from J, with 9 bases between.

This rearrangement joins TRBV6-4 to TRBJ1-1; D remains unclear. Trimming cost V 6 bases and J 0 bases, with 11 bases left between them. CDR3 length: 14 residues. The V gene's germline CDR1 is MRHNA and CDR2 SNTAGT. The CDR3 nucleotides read TGTGCCAGCAGAAAAAGGGAGTTGAACACTGAAGCTTTCTTT. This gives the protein CASRKRELNTEAFF.

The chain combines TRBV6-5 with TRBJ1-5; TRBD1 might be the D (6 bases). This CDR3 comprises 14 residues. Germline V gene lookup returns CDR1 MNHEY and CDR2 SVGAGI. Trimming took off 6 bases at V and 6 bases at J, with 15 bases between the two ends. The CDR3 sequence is CASSLRTAFQPQHF. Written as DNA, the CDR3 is TGTGCCAGCAGCCTCAGGACAGCTTTTCAGCCCCAGCATTTT.

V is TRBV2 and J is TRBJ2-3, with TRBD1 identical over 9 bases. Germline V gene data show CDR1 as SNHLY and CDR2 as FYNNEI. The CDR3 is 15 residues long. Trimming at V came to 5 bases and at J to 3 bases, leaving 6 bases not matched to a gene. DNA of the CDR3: TGTGCCAGCAGTCGGGACAGGGTAGCAACAGATACGCAGTATTTT. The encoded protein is CASSRDRVATDTQYF.

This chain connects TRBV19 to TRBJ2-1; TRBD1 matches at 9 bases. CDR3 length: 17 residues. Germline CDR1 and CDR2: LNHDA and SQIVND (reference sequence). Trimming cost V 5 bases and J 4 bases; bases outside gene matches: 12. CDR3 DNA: TGTGCCAGTAGTCCCGTCCGCGTGGGACAGGGATACAATGAGCAGTTCTTC. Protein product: CASSPVRVGQGYNEQFF.

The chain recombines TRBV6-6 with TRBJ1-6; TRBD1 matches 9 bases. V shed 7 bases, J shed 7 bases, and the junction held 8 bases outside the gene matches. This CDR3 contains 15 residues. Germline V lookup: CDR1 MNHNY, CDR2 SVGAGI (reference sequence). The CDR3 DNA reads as TGTGCCAGCAAAAACAGGGGGCTGGGGAATTCACCCCTCCACTTT. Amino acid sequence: CASKNRGLGNSPLHF.

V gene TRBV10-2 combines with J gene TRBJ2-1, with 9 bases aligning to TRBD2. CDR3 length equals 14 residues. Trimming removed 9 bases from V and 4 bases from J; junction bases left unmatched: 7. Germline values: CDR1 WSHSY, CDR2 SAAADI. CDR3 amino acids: CASQTSGTYNEQFF. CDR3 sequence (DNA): TGCGCCAGTCAGACTAGCGGTACTTACAATGAGCAGTTCTTC.

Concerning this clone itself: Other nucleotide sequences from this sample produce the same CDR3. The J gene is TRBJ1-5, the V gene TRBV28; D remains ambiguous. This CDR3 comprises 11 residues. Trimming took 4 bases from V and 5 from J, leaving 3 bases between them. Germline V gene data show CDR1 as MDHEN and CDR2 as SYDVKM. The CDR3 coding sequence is TGTGCCAGCAGTTCATATCAGCCCCAGCATTTT. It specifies CASSSYQPQHF.

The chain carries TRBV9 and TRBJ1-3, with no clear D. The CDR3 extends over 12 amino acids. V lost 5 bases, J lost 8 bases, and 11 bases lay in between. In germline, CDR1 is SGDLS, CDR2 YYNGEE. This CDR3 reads CASSQRGDTIYF. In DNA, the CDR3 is TGTGCCAGCAGTCAGCGGGGTGACACCATATATTTT.

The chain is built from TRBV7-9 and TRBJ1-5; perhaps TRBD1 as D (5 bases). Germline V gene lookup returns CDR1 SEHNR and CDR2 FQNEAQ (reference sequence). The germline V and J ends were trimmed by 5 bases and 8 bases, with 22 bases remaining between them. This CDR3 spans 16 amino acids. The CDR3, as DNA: TGTGCCAGCAGCCCCCGGGGGGGAAGCGGTGCGGAGCCCCAGCATTTT. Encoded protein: CASSPRGGSGAEPQHF.

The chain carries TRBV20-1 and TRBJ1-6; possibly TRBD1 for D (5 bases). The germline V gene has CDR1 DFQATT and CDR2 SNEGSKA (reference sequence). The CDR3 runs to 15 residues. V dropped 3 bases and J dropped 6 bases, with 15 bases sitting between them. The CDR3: CSASTTTAINSPLHF. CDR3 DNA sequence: TGCAGTGCTAGTACAACGACAGCAATTAATTCACCCCTCCACTTT.

As DNA, the CDR3 is TGTGCCAGTAGCACCGGGACTAGCGGGGGGTGGGGTACAGATACGCAGTATTTT. Its protein product is CASSTGTSGGWGTDTQYF. The chain recombines TRBV19 with TRBJ2-3; 15 bases line up with TRBD2. J was trimmed by 3 bases and V by 6 bases; bases with no gene match: 10. Looked up from germline, CDR1 is LNHDA and CDR2 is SQIVND (reference sequence). CDR3 length equals 18 residues.

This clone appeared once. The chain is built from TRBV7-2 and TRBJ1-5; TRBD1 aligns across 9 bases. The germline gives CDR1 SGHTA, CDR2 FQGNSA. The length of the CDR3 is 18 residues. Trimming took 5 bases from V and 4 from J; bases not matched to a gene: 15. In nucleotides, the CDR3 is TGTGCCAGCAGCACAGACAGGGGGATTGACCGGGGGAATCAGCCCCAGCATTTT. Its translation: CASSTDRGIDRGNQPQHF.

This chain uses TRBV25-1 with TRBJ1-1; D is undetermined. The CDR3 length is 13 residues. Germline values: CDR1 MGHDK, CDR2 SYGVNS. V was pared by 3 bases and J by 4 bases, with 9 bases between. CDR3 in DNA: TGTGCCAGCAGTGACGGACTTTTCACTGAAGCTTTCTTT. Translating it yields CASSDGLFTEAFF. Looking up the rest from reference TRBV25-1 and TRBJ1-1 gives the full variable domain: EADIYQTPRYLVIGTGKKITLECSQTMGHDKMYWYQQDPGMELHLIHYSYGVNSTEKGDLSSESTVSRIRTEHFPLTLESARPSHTSQYLCASSDGLFTEAFFGQGTRLTVV.

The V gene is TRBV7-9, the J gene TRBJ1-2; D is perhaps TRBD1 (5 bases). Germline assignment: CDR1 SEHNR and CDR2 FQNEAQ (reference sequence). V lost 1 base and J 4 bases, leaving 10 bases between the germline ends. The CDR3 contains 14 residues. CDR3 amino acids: CASSLETAFYGYTF. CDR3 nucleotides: TGTGCCAGCAGCTTAGAGACAGCCTTCTATGGCTACACCTTC.

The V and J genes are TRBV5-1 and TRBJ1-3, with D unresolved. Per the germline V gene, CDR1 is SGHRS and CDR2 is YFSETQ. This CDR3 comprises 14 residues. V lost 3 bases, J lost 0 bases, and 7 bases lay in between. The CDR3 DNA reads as TGCGCCAGCAGCTCCACCCTCTCTGGAAACACCATATATTTT. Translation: CASSSTLSGNTIYF.

CDR3 DNA: TGCGCCAGCAGCCAGAGGGGACTAGCGGGGGGCCAAGAGACCCAGTACTTC. Translated: CASSQRGLAGGQETQYF. This rearrangement joins TRBV4-1 to TRBJ2-5; 15 bases agree with TRBD2. The CDR3 has 17 residues. Germline V gene lookup returns CDR1 MGHRA and CDR2 YSYEKL. The V gene end was trimmed by 3 bases and the J gene end by 1 base; junction bases not matched to a gene: 3.

CDR3 residues: CASRYSVANTEAFF. In DNA form, the CDR3 reads TGTGCCAGCCGTTACAGTGTTGCGAACACTGAAGCTTTCTTT. The rearrangement uses TRBV27 and TRBJ1-1; D unclear. Trimming shortened V by 8 bases and J by 1 base, and 14 bases separated the two germline ends. This CDR3 is 14 amino acids long. Germline V gene data show CDR1 as MNHEY and CDR2 as SMNVEV (reference sequence).

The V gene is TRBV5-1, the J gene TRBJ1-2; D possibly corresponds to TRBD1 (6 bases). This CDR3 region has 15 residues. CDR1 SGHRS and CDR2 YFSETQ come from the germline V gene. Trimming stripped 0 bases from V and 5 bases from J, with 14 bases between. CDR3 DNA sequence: TGCGCCAGCAGCTTGGATGGCAGGGGTAGTTATGGCTACACCTTC. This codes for CASSLDGRGSYGYTF.

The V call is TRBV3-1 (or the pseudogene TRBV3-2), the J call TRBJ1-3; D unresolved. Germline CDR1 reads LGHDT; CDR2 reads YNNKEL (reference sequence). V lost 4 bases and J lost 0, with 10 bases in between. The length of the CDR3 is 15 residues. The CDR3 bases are TGTGCCAGCAGCCCCACCGGTGTCTCTGGAAACACCATATATTTT. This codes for CASSPTGVSGNTIYF.

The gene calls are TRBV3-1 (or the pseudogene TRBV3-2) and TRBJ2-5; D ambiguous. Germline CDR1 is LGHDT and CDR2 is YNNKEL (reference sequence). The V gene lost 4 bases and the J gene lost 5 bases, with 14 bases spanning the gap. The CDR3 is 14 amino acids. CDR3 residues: CASSLTGPLETQYF. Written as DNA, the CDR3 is TGTGCCAGCAGCCTAACGGGTCCTCTGGAGACCCAGTACTTC.

The CDR3 bases are TGTGCCAGCAGCTTAGAAGGCGCAGGGACATGGGGCTACACCTTC. Its translation is CASSLEGAGTWGYTF. This rearrangement joins TRBV7-6 to TRBJ1-2, with a weak D call TRBD1 (6 bases). Germline loops: CDR1 SGHVS, CDR2 FNYEAQ. V dropped 1 base and J dropped 8 bases, with 17 bases sitting between them. The CDR3 consists of 15 residues.

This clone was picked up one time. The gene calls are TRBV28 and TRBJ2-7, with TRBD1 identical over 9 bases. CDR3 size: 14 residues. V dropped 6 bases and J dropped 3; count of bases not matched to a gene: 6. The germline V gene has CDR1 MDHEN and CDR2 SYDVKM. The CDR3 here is CASRYRGPFYEQYF. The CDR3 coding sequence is TGTGCCAGCAGGTACAGGGGGCCCTTCTACGAGCAGTACTTC.